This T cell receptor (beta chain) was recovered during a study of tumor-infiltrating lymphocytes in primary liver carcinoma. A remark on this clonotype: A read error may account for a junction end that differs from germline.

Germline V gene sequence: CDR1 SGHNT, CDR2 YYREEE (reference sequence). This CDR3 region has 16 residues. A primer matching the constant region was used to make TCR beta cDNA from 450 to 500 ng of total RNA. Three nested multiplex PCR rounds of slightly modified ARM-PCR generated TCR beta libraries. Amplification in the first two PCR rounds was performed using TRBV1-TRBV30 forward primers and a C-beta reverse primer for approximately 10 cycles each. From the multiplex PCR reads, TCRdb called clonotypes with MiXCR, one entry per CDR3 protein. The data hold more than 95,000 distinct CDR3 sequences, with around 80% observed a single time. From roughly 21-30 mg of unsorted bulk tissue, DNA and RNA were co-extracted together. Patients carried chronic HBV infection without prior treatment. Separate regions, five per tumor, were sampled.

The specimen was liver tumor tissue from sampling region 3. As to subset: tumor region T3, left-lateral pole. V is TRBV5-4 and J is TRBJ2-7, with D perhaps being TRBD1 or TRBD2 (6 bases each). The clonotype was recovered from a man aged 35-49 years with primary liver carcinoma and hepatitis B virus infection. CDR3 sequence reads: CDSSHPTRGTAYEQYF. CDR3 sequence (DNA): TGTGACAGCAGTCACCCGACTAGGGGGACCGCCTACGAGCAGTACTTC.